This TCR beta chain was identified during a study of cytomegalovirus exposure and HLA in healthy donors. The V gene's germline CDR1 is SGHVS and CDR2 FNYEAQ. The CDR3 extends over 16 amino acids. The J segment lost 8 bases and the V segment lost 3 bases, leaving 12 bases of the junction unmatched. PCR employed 60 Vbeta and 13 Jbeta primers. Data came from immunoSEQ multiplex PCR; TCRdb stores just in-frame clones and leaves some out. Here the sample spans about 190,000 clones, around 80% being singletons. Sequencing was performed on PBMCs. This sequence joins TRBV7-6 and TRBJ1-2; 10 positions agree with TRBD1. The sequence came from a woman in her twenties or thirties in good health and CMV-seronegative. CDR3 DNA sequence: TGTGCCAGCAGCTTTTTCCCAGGACAGGGGGAAGAGGGCTACACCTTC. It specifies CASSFFPGQGEEGYTF.